Listed here are 8 T cell receptor beta chains from one sample, sequenced in a study of cytomegalovirus exposure and HLA in healthy donors. PCR involved 60 Vbeta and 13 Jbeta primers. Clones were read by immunoSEQ multiplex PCR, and TCRdb kept only the in-frame ones, dropping some. The sample has 140,000 or so clones, around 75% seen once; the top ten hold 2.5% to 3.5%. Sequenced material: PBMCs. These receptors all come from a woman in her twenties or thirties in good health and CMV-seronegative.

This chain connects TRBV27 to TRBJ1-2; a possible D gene is TRBD1 (5 bases). The CDR3 consists of 14 residues. Deletions cut 1 base from V and 4 bases from J, with 10 bases between. Germline loops: CDR1 MNHEY, CDR2 SMNVEV (reference sequence). Here the CDR3 DNA reads TGTGCCAGCAGTTTATTAGGCGGGGGCTATGGCTACACCTTC. Translated: CASSLLGGGYGYTF.

J is TRBJ2-7 and V is TRBV9, with a weak D call TRBD1 (5 bases). CDR1 and CDR2 (germline): SGDLS, YYNGEE. The CDR3 length is 15 residues. V lost 0 bases, J lost 1 base, and 11 bases lay in between. The CDR3 coding sequence is TGTGCCAGCAGCGTAGCGGCAGGGTTTTCCTACGAGCAGTACTTC. Protein product: CASSVAAGFSYEQYF.

This clone was seen only a few times. This CDR3 reads CAWRLGGANVLTF. The CDR3 coding sequence is TGTGCCTGGAGACTCGGTGGGGCCAACGTCCTGACTTTC. The chain carries TRBV30 and TRBJ2-6; D call uncertain. CDR1 is GTSNPN and CDR2 is SVGIG in the germline V gene (reference sequence). The ends were cut back, 3 bases at V and 3 bases at J, with 6 bases in the middle. The CDR3 has 13 amino acids.

The chain employs TRBV30 and TRBJ2-3; no definite D call. Trimming removed 3 bases from V and 6 bases from J, with 13 bases in between. This CDR3 comprises 13 residues. Germline CDR1 GTSNPN, CDR2 SVGIG (reference sequence). The CDR3 DNA sequence: TGTGCCTGGAGCGCTAAATCCCCGGATACGCAGTATTTT. Its translation is CAWSAKSPDTQYF.

The chain recombines TRBV7-8 with TRBJ1-3; D not certain. Germline assignment: CDR1 SGHVS and CDR2 FQNEAQ. Between the trimmed V and J ends, which lost 2 bases and 0 bases, there was a span of 20 bases. The CDR3 covers 19 residues. This chain's CDR3 is CASSLTVGRAFSSGNTIYF. The CDR3, as DNA: TGTGCCAGCAGCTTAACGGTTGGCAGAGCGTTCTCCTCTGGAAACACCATATATTTT.

This clone was counted a few times. The chain is built from TRBV6-5 and TRBJ2-1, with 9 bases lining up with TRBD1. With 8 bases clipped from V and 12 bases from J, the junction kept 5 bases outside the gene matches. The CDR3 runs 11 residues. Germline CDR1 MNHEY, CDR2 SVGAGI. DNA for the CDR3: TGTGCCAGCGCCGGGACAGGGTCGCAGTTCTTC. It translates to CASAGTGSQFF.

The chain has TRBV10-3 and TRBJ2-3; TRBD1 might be the D (6 bases). Trimming shortened V by 4 bases and J by 0 bases, and 23 bases separated the two germline ends. Germline V gene data show CDR1 as ENHRY and CDR2 as SYGVKD. The length of the CDR3 is 19 residues. CDR3 sequence reads: CAISGDRYQYRSSTDTQYF. In DNA form, the CDR3 reads TGTGCCATCAGTGGTGACAGGTACCAATACAGATCTAGCACAGATACGCAGTATTTT.

This chain connects TRBV27 to TRBJ1-2; D gene ambiguous. Trimming took off 5 bases at V and 8 bases at J, with 21 bases between the two ends. Germline values: CDR1 MNHEY, CDR2 SMNVEV (reference sequence). The CDR3 spans 15 residues. The chain's CDR3 is CASSQTRGWRAGYTF. The CDR3 nucleotides read TGTGCCAGCAGTCAAACACGCGGTTGGAGGGCCGGCTACACCTTC.